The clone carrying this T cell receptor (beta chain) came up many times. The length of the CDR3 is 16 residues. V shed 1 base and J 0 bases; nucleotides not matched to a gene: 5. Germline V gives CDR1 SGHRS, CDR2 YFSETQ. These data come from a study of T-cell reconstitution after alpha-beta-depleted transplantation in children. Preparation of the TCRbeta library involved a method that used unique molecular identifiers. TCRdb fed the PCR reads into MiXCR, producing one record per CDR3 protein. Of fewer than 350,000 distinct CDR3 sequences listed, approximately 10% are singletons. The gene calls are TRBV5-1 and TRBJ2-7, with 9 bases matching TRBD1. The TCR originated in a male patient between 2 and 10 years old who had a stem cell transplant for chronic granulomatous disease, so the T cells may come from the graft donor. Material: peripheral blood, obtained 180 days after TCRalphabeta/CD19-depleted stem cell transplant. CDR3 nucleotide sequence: TGCGCCAGCAGCTTGATAGGGACAGGGATCTCCTACGAGCAGTACTTC. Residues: CASSLIGTGISYEQYF. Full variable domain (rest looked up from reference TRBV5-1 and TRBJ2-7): KAGVTQTPRYLIKTRGQQVTLSCSPISGHRSVSWYQQTPGQGLQFLFEYFSETQRNKGNFPGRFSGRQFSNSRSEMNVSTLELGDSALYLCASSLIGTGISYEQYFGPGTRLTVT.